Listed below are T cell receptor beta chains from one sample, sequenced in a study of T cells in Graves' hyperthyroidism and ophthalmopathy. TCRdb recomputed calls from the multiplex PCR reads with MiXCR, one row per CDR3 protein. The data contain about 400,000 distinct CDR3 sequences, around 14% of them seen just once; the ten biggest clones take up 32%. The specimen sequenced was blood. These receptors were taken from a woman in her thirties with Graves' hyperthyroidism. CDR3s include the opening cysteine and the closing phenylalanine or tryptophan. D genes are given only for firm matches. A clone size is listed for some rows: how often the clone was seen (once, few, many), or a class if it is expanded.

TRBJ1-2 - many TRBV10-3 CAISESAGLDGYTF TGTGCCATCAGTGAGTCGGCGGGGCTTGATGGCTACACCTTC
TRBJ2-6 TRBD1 - TRBV5-1 CASSPRTGELSGANVLTF TGCGCCAGCAGCCCCCGGACAGGGGAACTCTCTGGGGCCAACGTCCTGACTTTC
TRBJ2-7 - - TRBV19 CASSFQVSFEQYF TGTGCCAGTAGTTTCCAGGTTTCGTTCGAGCAGTACTTC
TRBJ2-3 - many TRBV20-1 CSARFSEGPSSDTQYF TGCAGTGCTAGGTTTTCGGAGGGCCCGAGTTCAGATACGCAGTATTTT
TRBJ1-5 TRBD1 many TRBV11-2 CASAGQSNQPQHF TGTGCCAGCGCGGGACAGAGCAATCAGCCCCAGCATTTT
TRBJ1-6 - many TRBV20-1 CSARSSGYNSPLHF TGCAGTGCTAGGTCGTCGGGGTATAATTCACCCCTCCACTTT
TRBJ2-6 TRBD1 many TRBV6-5 CASSYSGQGRLSGANVLTF TGTGCCAGCAGTTACTCGGGACAGGGCCGTCTCTCTGGGGCCAACGTCCTGACTTTC
TRBJ2-7 TRBD1 many TRBV7-9 CASSYGTGGFPYEQYF TGTGCCAGCAGCTACGGGACAGGGGGATTTCCCTACGAGCAGTACTTC
TRBJ2-4 - few TRBV20-1 CSARYENIQYF TGCAGTGCTCGGTATGAAAACATTCAGTACTTC
TRBJ2-7 - - TRBV5-1 CASSLGMGAVPRSDPYSSYEQYF TGCGCCAGCAGCTTGGGAATGGGGGCAGTCCCCCGCTCTGACCCCTATAGCTCCTACGAGCAGTACTTC
TRBJ2-7 TRBD2 many TRBV20-1 CSAPGLAGAYEQYF TGCAGTGCCCCGGGACTAGCGGGAGCCTACGAGCAGTACTTC
TRBJ2-1 TRBD1 few TRBV6-1 CATARDRYNEQFF TGTGCCACGGCAAGGGACAGATACAATGAGCAGTTCTTC
TRBJ2-5 - many TRBV15 CATSRDLPGAGEQETQYF TGTGCCACCAGCAGAGACCTGCCTGGGGCAGGGGAACAAGAGACCCAGTACTTC
TRBJ1-1 - few TRBV6-1 CASSWASEAFF TGTGCCAGCAGTTGGGCCTCTGAAGCTTTCTTT
TRBJ1-1 TRBD1 many TRBV28 CASSAQTGGGITEAFF TGTGCCAGCAGCGCCCAAACAGGGGGCGGGATCACTGAAGCTTTCTTT
TRBJ1-1 - many TRBV3-1 CASSQEIWGNTEAFF TGTGCCAGCAGCCAAGAGATTTGGGGGAACACTGAAGCTTTCTTT
TRBJ2-3 TRBD1 many TRBV27 CASGSGQGADTQYF TGTGCCAGCGGCTCAGGACAGGGGGCAGATACGCAGTATTTT
TRBJ2-2 - - TRBV9 CASSVEEWTGELFF TGTGCCAGCAGCGTAGAGGAATGGACCGGGGAGCTGTTTTTT
TRBJ1-2 - many TRBV10-3 CATGRGDYGYTF TGTGCCACCGGTCGCGGCGACTATGGCTACACCTTC
TRBJ2-1 - many TRBV30 CATLEGGGLNEQFF TGTGCCACTCTCGAGGGAGGTGGCTTGAATGAGCAGTTCTTC
TRBJ2-2 - - TRBV6-2/TRBV6-3 CASSYYSTGELFF TGTGCCAGCAGTTACTATAGCACCGGGGAGCTGTTTTTT
TRBJ2-7 - - TRBV7-8 CASSLRDLAYEQYF TGTGCCAGCAGCTTAAGGGACCTCGCCTACGAGCAGTACTTC
TRBJ2-5 - - TRBV29-1 CSVEIVLGMGTQYF TGCAGCGTTGAAATCGTCTTAGGGATGGGGACCCAGTACTTC
TRBJ2-1 - - TRBV19 CASTYAGFSYNEQFF TGTGCCAGTACCTACGCGGGGTTCTCCTACAATGAGCAGTTCTTC
TRBJ2-1 TRBD2 many TRBV18 CASSPETSGYNEQFF TGTGCCAGCTCACCTGAGACTAGCGGATACAATGAGCAGTTCTTC
TRBJ1-3 - few TRBV4-2 CASSQEGTGNTIYF TGTGCCAGCAGCCAAGAGGGTACTGGAAACACCATATATTTT
TRBJ1-1 - many TRBV5-8 CASSSLGHTLNTEAFF TGTGCCAGCAGCTCCCTTGGGCACACTCTGAACACTGAAGCTTTCTTT
TRBJ2-1 TRBD2 many TRBV20-1 CSARGTTLFREGYNEQFF TGCAGTGCTAGGGGGACCACCCTTTTTCGGGAGGGCTACAATGAGCAGTTCTTC
TRBJ1-1 - many TRBV30 CAWSVARRASTEAFF TGTGCCTGGAGTGTTGCCCGCAGAGCGAGTACTGAAGCTTTCTTT
TRBJ2-7 TRBD1 few TRBV19 CASSIVWTGPSRSYEQYF TGTGCCAGTAGTATAGTTTGGACAGGTCCTTCCCGGTCCTACGAGCAGTACTTC
TRBJ2-2 TRBD1 - TRBV18 CASSFDRGLAGELFF TGTGCCAGCTCATTCGACAGGGGGCTCGCCGGGGAGCTGTTTTTT